This T cell receptor (beta chain) was recovered during a study of blood T cells in healthy people across ages (dated by TCRdb to between 2014 and 2017). A note on the overall study: In model experiments, roughly one uniquely barcoded TCR beta cDNA molecule per two T cells was captured by template switching. The study measured age-related changes in TCR beta repertoire diversity using deep sequencing normalized with unique cDNA molecular identifiers. The donors were split into four age groups: young (average approximately 16 years), middle-aged (more than 35), aged (roughly 65) and long-lived (approximately 80). Donors of different ages were randomly distributed across sequencing lanes to avoid experimental bias. Two additional independent replicas of 1 million unique cDNA reads from the same blood draw were analyzed for two donors (one aged 18 to 30 and one aged 80 or older).

What the study reported, not specific to this receptor: Conclusive comparison of naive and antigen-experienced compartments was prevented by the profiling of bulk unsorted PBMCs. Donor CMV infection status was unknown, potentially confounding age-related changes in expanded clonotypes. Estimates of total diversity from one million sequenced T cells were regarded as lower bounds and underestimates. Compared with the aged group, the long-lived group had more naive CD4+ T cells, fewer expanded clones and increased TCR diversity, a pattern suggesting age selection. Observed TCR beta diversity correlated strongly with the percentage of naive T cells measured by flow cytometry. Observed TCR beta diversity per million T cells fell roughly linearly with age, and a significant reduction was already apparent by age approximately 40.

In this sample, this clonotype turned up a few times. The antigen it binds to is not known. It has no much larger one-base neighbor in the sample; base qualities were not kept. The approximately 41 donors, aged about 6 to 100 years, were systemically healthy Caucasian individuals from Russia. Roughly 11 milliliters of peripheral blood were drawn from each donor into EDTA-treated Vacutainer tubes. Ficoll-Paque density-gradient centrifugation was used to isolate PBMCs, with at least 7 million per sample. Trizol reagent was used to extract total RNA from the PBMCs, yielding at least 6 micrograms per sample. The percentages of naive CD45RAhigh/CD27high T cells were determined by flow cytometry on a PBMC aliquot from every donor. The library was produced with 5' RACE. The sequencer was an Illumina HiSeq 2500. A second roughly 6 to 11 cycle PCR used a sample-barcoded 5' primer and a J-beta primer mix. A template-switch 5' adaptor carrying 12 random nucleotides introduced a unique molecular identifier onto each TCR beta cDNA molecule. Each sample yielded at least 2.5 million CDR3-containing paired-end reads. The Mint cDNA synthesis kit, primed by a TRBC-specific oligonucleotide, was used to synthesize first-strand cDNA from all RNA. After uracil-DNA glycosylase treatment, a first 18-cycle PCR used universal primers M1SS and BC2_uni_R on all cDNA. In the authors' own workflow: Each sample was normalized by randomly selecting 1 million high-quality reads, each carrying a distinct molecular identifier. Reads sharing molecular identifiers were discarded rather than binned into consensus sequences. MiTCR, with a Q25 quality threshold and the strictest error-elimination algorithm, was used for CDR3 identification, clonotype clustering and error correction. A nonparametric unseen species model with Euler transformation was used to estimate a lower bound on total TCR beta diversity. In TCRdb, the public reads were trimmed at Q25 with fastp and aligned with MiXCR, with productive beta chains retained. Rows merge per CDR3 protein into single entries with the most common DNA and genes. TCRdb, rather than the study authors, made the V and J calls. This sample lists about a million distinct CDR3 sequences; 35% to 40% were detected once. 13% of the sample lies in the top ten.

CDR1 and CDR2 (DFQATT, SNEGSKA) derive from the germline V gene (reference sequence). V lost 3 bases and J lost 1 base; the stretch between them is 16 bases long. The CDR3 covers 16 residues, taking in both the cysteine and the phenylalanine. Only the CDR3 portion is preserved as DNA: 48 bases, with reading frame beginning at the first base. Sequenced sample: blood. The rearrangement combines TRBV20-1 with TRBJ1-5; no confident D gene assignment can be made. The origin of this receptor is a young man in good health. The DNA sequence follows: TGCAGTGCTAGGAGAGGAGGGAGTCTGAGCAATCAGCCCCAGCATTTT. The translation is CSARRGGSLSNQPQHF.